This TCR beta chain was captured by sequencing in a study of T cell responses to AZD1222 COVID-19 vaccine. Analyses pooled second doses at about 4 or about 12 weeks. Points on this clone: Its antigen remains unidentified.

TCRdb keeps only in-frame clones here, not all; method: immunoSEQ multiplex PCR. The table shows fewer than 180,000 clones, with about 93% occurring only once. The V gene end was trimmed by 4 bases and the J gene end by 10 bases; junction bases not matched to a gene: 6. This CDR3 region has 12 residues. The V gene's germline CDR1 is PRHDT and CDR2 FYEKMQ (reference sequence). Regarding the study as a whole: Targets within unmutated variant regions were reportedly found for nearly half of spike-specific TCRs.

The sequence was obtained from an adult who received the AZD1222 COVID-19 vaccine. The sample in question was peripheral blood, obtained 28 days after the second AZD1222 dose. The genes are TRBV13 and TRBJ1-2; 7 bases fit TRBD1. The CDR3 region is CASSSRTGHYTF. CDR3 bases: TGTGCCAGCAGCTCAAGGACAGGCCACTACACCTTC.